Listed below are T cell receptor beta chains from one sample, sequenced in a study of T-cell reconstitution after alpha-beta-depleted transplantation in children. TCRdb reprocessed the PCR reads with MiXCR, giving one entry per CDR3 protein. The table lists roughly 350,000 distinct CDR3 sequences, 9% to 12% of them singletons, with about 2.3% in the top ten. The source was PBMCs from the stem cell graft donor, collected from the stem cell graft. The source is a human donor who donated a stem cell graft to a child with acute lymphoblastic leukemia. Each CDR3 is given with its conserved first and last residue. D genes are given only for firm matches. Some rows mark clone size as missing; the rest say once, few, many or name a class of expanded clone.

cdr3_aa: CASSLAGLLGPDTQYF
cdr3_nt: TGTGCCAGCAGCTTAGCGGGGTTACTAGGTCCAGATACGCAGTATTTT
v_call: TRBV11-2
d_call: -
clone_size: many
j_call: TRBJ2-3

cdr3_aa: CASSPWTAQETQYF
cdr3_nt: TGTGCCAGCAGCCCCTGGACAGCTCAAGAGACCCAGTACTTC
v_call: TRBV7-9
d_call: -
clone_size: -
j_call: TRBJ2-5

cdr3_aa: CASSLFGSKAGELFF
cdr3_nt: TGTGCCAGCAGCTTATTTGGGTCGAAGGCCGGGGAGCTGTTTTTT
v_call: TRBV7-2
d_call: -
clone_size: few
j_call: TRBJ2-2

cdr3_aa: CASSMGSGAYNEQFF
cdr3_nt: TGTGCCAGTAGTATGGGTAGCGGAGCCTACAATGAGCAGTTCTTC
v_call: TRBV19
d_call: -
clone_size: -
j_call: TRBJ2-1

cdr3_aa: CASSQRLAGYYEQYF
cdr3_nt: TGTGCCAGCAGTCAAAGACTAGCGGGCTACTACGAGCAGTACTTC
v_call: TRBV27
d_call: TRBD2
clone_size: -
j_call: TRBJ2-7

cdr3_aa: CASSQERINTGELFF
cdr3_nt: TGTGCCAGCAGCCAAGAAAGGATAAACACCGGGGAGCTGTTTTTT
v_call: TRBV3-1
d_call: -
clone_size: -
j_call: TRBJ2-2

cdr3_aa: CASSQEGTGNSPLHF
cdr3_nt: TGCGCCAGCAGCCAAGAAGGGACAGGGAATTCACCCCTCCACTTT
v_call: TRBV4-3
d_call: TRBD1
clone_size: few
j_call: TRBJ1-6

cdr3_aa: CASSPFLGLQETQYF
cdr3_nt: TGTGCCAGCAGCCCGTTCTTGGGGCTCCAAGAGACCCAGTACTTC
v_call: TRBV7-9
d_call: -
clone_size: -
j_call: TRBJ2-5

cdr3_aa: CASSFSPASGRYTGELFF
cdr3_nt: TGTGCCAGCAGCTTTTCGCCGGCTAGCGGGAGGTACACCGGGGAGCTGTTTTTT
v_call: TRBV5-6
d_call: TRBD2
clone_size: few
j_call: TRBJ2-2

cdr3_aa: CASSSKTTGTGGNQPQHF
cdr3_nt: TGTGCCAGCAGCTCCAAAACTACCGGGACAGGGGGCAATCAGCCCCAGCATTTT
v_call: TRBV5-6
d_call: TRBD1
clone_size: -
j_call: TRBJ1-5

cdr3_aa: CASSIERTSGPSYNEQFF
cdr3_nt: TGTGCCAGTAGTATAGAGAGGACTAGCGGTCCTTCCTACAATGAGCAGTTCTTC
v_call: TRBV19
d_call: TRBD2
clone_size: few
j_call: TRBJ2-1

cdr3_aa: CSASFSGRAYEQYF
cdr3_nt: TGCAGTGCTAGTTTTAGCGGGAGGGCCTACGAGCAGTACTTC
v_call: TRBV20-1
d_call: TRBD2
clone_size: -
j_call: TRBJ2-7

cdr3_aa: CASSQTGENEKLFF
cdr3_nt: TGCGCCAGCAGCCAGACAGGAGAGAATGAAAAACTGTTTTTT
v_call: TRBV5-1
d_call: -
clone_size: many
j_call: TRBJ1-4

cdr3_aa: CASTITGGGGELFF
cdr3_nt: TGTGCCAGCACCATTACAGGGGGCGGCGGGGAGCTGTTTTTT
v_call: TRBV6-1
d_call: TRBD1
clone_size: many
j_call: TRBJ2-2

cdr3_aa: CASSPGTSREQYF
cdr3_nt: TGCGCCAGCAGCCCCGGGACTAGCCGCGAGCAGTACTTC
v_call: TRBV5-1
d_call: TRBD2
clone_size: few
j_call: TRBJ2-7

cdr3_aa: CSVVHRETGELFF
cdr3_nt: TGCAGCGTTGTCCACAGGGAGACCGGGGAGCTGTTTTTT
v_call: TRBV29-1
d_call: -
clone_size: few
j_call: TRBJ2-2

cdr3_aa: CASSLSSGSPWGQYF
cdr3_nt: TGTGCCAGCAGTTTATCAAGCGGGAGCCCTTGGGGGCAGTACTTC
v_call: TRBV27
d_call: TRBD2
clone_size: many
j_call: TRBJ2-7

cdr3_aa: CASSIGGATNEKLFF
cdr3_nt: TGTGCCAGCAGCATCGGGGGTGCAACTAATGAAAAACTGTTTTTT
v_call: TRBV7-9
d_call: -
clone_size: many
j_call: TRBJ1-4

cdr3_aa: CASRPVSSGEQYF
cdr3_nt: TGTGCCAGCAGGCCGGTGAGCTCGGGGGAGCAGTACTTC
v_call: TRBV6-1
d_call: -
clone_size: -
j_call: TRBJ2-7

cdr3_aa: CASSPSGSHPETQYF
cdr3_nt: TGTGCCAGCAGTCCAAGCGGGAGCCACCCAGAGACCCAGTACTTC
v_call: TRBV27
d_call: TRBD2
clone_size: -
j_call: TRBJ2-5

cdr3_aa: CATEAYNEQFF
cdr3_nt: TGTGCCACGGAGGCTTACAATGAGCAGTTCTTC
v_call: TRBV24-1
d_call: -
clone_size: -
j_call: TRBJ2-1

cdr3_aa: CAWRDLIDNEQFF
cdr3_nt: TGTGCCTGGAGGGACCTCATAGACAATGAGCAGTTCTTC
v_call: TRBV30
d_call: -
clone_size: -
j_call: TRBJ2-1

cdr3_aa: CSARDSGRPRREQYF
cdr3_nt: TGCAGTGCTAGAGATTCTGGAAGGCCAAGGAGGGAGCAGTACTTC
v_call: TRBV20-1
d_call: -
clone_size: few
j_call: TRBJ2-7

cdr3_aa: CASSQDFMGLAGSSTDTQYF
cdr3_nt: TGCGCCAGCAGCCAAGATTTCATGGGACTAGCGGGTTCTAGCACAGATACGCAGTATTTT
v_call: TRBV4-3
d_call: TRBD2
clone_size: few
j_call: TRBJ2-3